This T cell receptor (beta chain) was sequenced during a study of blood T cells in healthy people across ages. CDR3 length: 15 amino acids. Trimming took 4 bases from V and 6 from J; bases not matched to a gene: 7. The germline gives CDR1 SGHAT, CDR2 FQNNGV. Samples each yielded at least 6 micrograms of total RNA. Primed by a sample-barcoded 5' primer and a J-beta primer mix, a second PCR proceeded for 7 to 11 cycles. Each of the cDNA molecules was tagged by a template-switch adaptor with 12 random nucleotides. In TCRdb, the 5' RACE reads were re-called with MiXCR into one record per CDR3 protein. Altogether about 680,000 distinct CDR3 sequences are present, over 45% being singletons, with the ten largest covering 30% to 35%.

The chain combines TRBV11-2 with TRBJ2-1, with 9 bases lining up with TRBD2. The source is a woman aged 55 to 70 in good health. Sequenced sample: blood. CDR3: CASSSLAGKSNEQFF. The CDR3 bases are TGTGCCAGCAGCTCTCTAGCGGGAAAAAGCAATGAGCAGTTCTTC.